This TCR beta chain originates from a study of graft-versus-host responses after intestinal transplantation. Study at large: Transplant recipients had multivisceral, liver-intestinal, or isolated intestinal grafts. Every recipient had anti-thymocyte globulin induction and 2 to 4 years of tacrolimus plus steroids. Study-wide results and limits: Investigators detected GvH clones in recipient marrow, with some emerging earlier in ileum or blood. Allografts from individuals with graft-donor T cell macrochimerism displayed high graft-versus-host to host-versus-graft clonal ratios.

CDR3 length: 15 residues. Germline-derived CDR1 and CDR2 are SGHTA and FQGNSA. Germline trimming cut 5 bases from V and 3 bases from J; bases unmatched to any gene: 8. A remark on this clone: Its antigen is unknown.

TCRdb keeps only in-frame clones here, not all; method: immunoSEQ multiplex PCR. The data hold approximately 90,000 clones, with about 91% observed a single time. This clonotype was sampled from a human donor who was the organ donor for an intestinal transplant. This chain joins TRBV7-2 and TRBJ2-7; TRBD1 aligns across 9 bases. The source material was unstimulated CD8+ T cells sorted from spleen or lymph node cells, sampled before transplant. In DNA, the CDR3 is TGTGCCAGCAGCGAAAACCGGGACAGGGACTACGAGCAGTACTTC. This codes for CASSENRDRDYEQYF.